The clone carrying this T cell receptor beta chain is a singleton in its sample. The antigen remains unidentified. Sequencing used immunoSEQ v3. Libraries were prepared by immunoSEQ multiplex PCR; TCRdb keeps only in-frame clonotypes and omits some of them. This repertoire shows tens of thousands of clones, around 86% found once; its top ten account for approximately 5%. The sample's time point: pre-treatment sample, taken before nivolumab and TIL therapy. Adults with stage 4 NSCLC were enrolled in a phase I trial. The entry originates in a study of TIL therapy for anti-PD-1-resistant metastatic lung cancer. Study background: Most patients had lung adenocarcinoma; a handful of tumors were EGFR-mutant, two ALK-rearranged; half smoked currently or formerly. Tumors carried a median roughly 1.5 non-synonymous mutations per megabase. Whole-study findings and limits: The cohort had more treatment-naive, never-smoker and oncogene-addicted patients than typical.

Trimming took off 5 bases at V and 4 bases at J, with 17 bases between the two ends. The CDR3 consists of 15 residues. The germline gives CDR1 LNHDA, CDR2 SQIVND (reference sequence). The rearrangement joins TRBV19 to TRBJ2-5; D remains unclear. The origin of this receptor is a person aged 25-85 years with non-small cell lung cancer. Sequenced material: blood, taken at baseline. The CDR3 here is CASSPVPGPGETQYF. Written as DNA, the CDR3 is TGTGCCAGTAGTCCAGTTCCGGGTCCGGGAGAGACCCAGTACTTC.